The sequence of this TCR beta chain was determined in a study of blood T cell repertoires in COVID-19. With regard to this clone: Other nucleotide sequences from this sample produce the same CDR3.

How the authors handled the data: How many nucleated cells were present was estimated from reference gene primer amplification. The data were produced by immunoSEQ multiplex PCR, yet TCRdb's version contains in-frame clones alone and is incomplete. V and J calls and clone size are as listed in that table; D and trimming were resolved from the DNA. The sample has some 190,000 clones, more than 75% seen once. The CDR3 totals 15 residues. The germline gives CDR1 SGDLS, CDR2 YYNGEE. The V and J ends lost 4 bases and 1 base, in that order; junction bases with no gene match: 4. The source of this sequence is a human donor in a cohort sampled during active COVID-19. V gene TRBV9 combines with J gene TRBJ2-7; 11 bases are a match to TRBD1. The sequencing input was peripheral blood. DNA for the CDR3: TGTGCCAGCAGCCCAGGACAGGGGGCATCCTACGAGCAGTACTTC. The encoded protein is CASSPGQGASYEQYF.